These 31 T cell receptor beta chains were all obtained from the same sample, sequenced in a study of blood T cell repertoires in COVID-19. Method: immunoSEQ multiplex PCR; TCRdb's copy keeps in-frame clones and lacks some. The table lists around 120,000 clones, around four fifths of them singletons. Sequencing input: peripheral blood. The receptors stem from a human donor in a cohort sampled during active COVID-19.

This clone showed up just a few times. The V gene is TRBV11-2, the J gene TRBJ2-1; 14 bases fit TRBD2. Germline trimming cut 1 base from V and 6 bases from J; bases unmatched to any gene: 5. The CDR3 is 17 amino acids. The V gene's germline CDR1 is SGHAT and CDR2 FQNNGV. CDR3: CASSLVGTSGSGNEQFF. CDR3 sequence (DNA): TGTGCCAGCAGCTTAGTCGGGACTAGCGGGAGTGGCAATGAGCAGTTCTTC.

This chain uses TRBV28 with TRBJ2-3, with D possibly being TRBD1 (6 bases). This CDR3 is 13 amino acids long. V was pared by 11 bases and J by 3 bases, with 15 bases between. Germline V gives CDR1 MDHEN, CDR2 SYDVKM. CDR3 DNA sequence: TGTGCCGCCTACCAACAGGGAACAGATACGCAGTATTTT. Protein product: CAAYQQGTDTQYF.

This chain links TRBV10-2 with TRBJ2-5; 9 bases line up with TRBD2. Germline lookup yields CDR1 WSHSY and CDR2 SAAADI. This CDR3 has 15 residues. J gave up 2 bases and V 6 bases, and 7 bases lay outside the gene matches. CDR3 loop: CASSSLAGRQETQYF. In DNA form, the CDR3 reads TGCGCCAGCAGCTCTCTAGCGGGACGACAAGAGACCCAGTACTTC.

This clone has more than one count but fewer than ten. The chain carries TRBV9 and TRBJ1-2; possibly TRBD1 for D (5 bases). Germline-derived CDR1 and CDR2 are SGDLS and YYNGEE. V was cut by 0 bases and J by 1 base, with 13 bases left in between. This CDR3 comprises 16 residues. CDR3 sequence reads: CASSVDGAVNNYGYTF. CDR3 coding DNA: TGTGCCAGCAGCGTAGATGGGGCAGTCAATAACTATGGCTACACCTTC.

The chain is built from TRBV30 and TRBJ1-5, with TRBD1 as a possible D gene (6 bases). Germline values: CDR1 GTSNPN, CDR2 SVGIG (reference sequence). The CDR3 sequence is 16 residues long. The V end lost 2 bases, the J end lost 2 bases, and 16 bases lay between the germline ends. CDR3 protein: CAWSKTRPGGNQPQHF. The CDR3, as DNA: TGTGCCTGGAGTAAAACCCGTCCAGGGGGCAATCAGCCCCAGCATTTT.

The chain uses TRBV30 and TRBJ1-1; 8 nucleotides match TRBD1. V lost 3 bases and J lost 5; bases outside the gene matches: 8. The CDR3 loop spans 14 amino acids. CDR1 GTSNPN and CDR2 SVGIG come from the germline V gene (reference sequence). CDR3 bases: TGTGCCTGGAGCTCCGGACAGGGTGTAACTGAAGCTTTCTTT. This encodes CAWSSGQGVTEAFF.

The chain is built from TRBV7-6 and TRBJ1-1, with D perhaps matching TRBD1 (5 bases). V lost 4 bases and J 5 bases, leaving 11 bases between the germline ends. The CDR3 sequence is 13 residues long. The germline CDR1 and CDR2 sequences are SGHVS and FNYEAQ. The CDR3 nucleotides read TGTGCCAGCAGCTATGGGGCGCTTACTGAAGCTTTCTTT. Protein: CASSYGALTEAFF.

The chain links TRBV3-1 (or the pseudogene TRBV3-2) to TRBJ1-2; TRBD1 might be the D (5 bases). Trimming removed 3 bases at V and 5 bases at J, with 13 bases between. The CDR3 is 14 residues long. Looked up from germline, CDR1 is LGHDT and CDR2 is YNNKEL (reference sequence). The CDR3 DNA reads as TGTGCCAGCAGCCAGGATACAGGTCCTTATGGCTACACCTTC. Translating it yields CASSQDTGPYGYTF.

In its sample, this clone was seen once. This chain joins TRBV28 and TRBJ2-3, with 10 bases lining up with TRBD2. Trimming at V came to 2 bases and at J to 6 bases, leaving 5 bases not matched to a gene. The germline V gene encodes CDR1 MDHEN and CDR2 SYDVKM. This CDR3 comprises 15 residues. The CDR3 sequence: CASSLLAGAVDTQYF. The DNA of the CDR3 is TGTGCCAGCAGTTTACTAGCGGGAGCGGTTGATACGCAGTATTTT.

The J gene is TRBJ2-7, the V gene TRBV27; 10 nucleotides agree with TRBD2. Germline V gene sequence: CDR1 MNHEY, CDR2 SMNVEV (reference sequence). CDR3 length equals 15 residues. V shed 3 bases and J 5 bases; nucleotides not matched to a gene: 7. As DNA, the CDR3 is TGTGCCAGCAGTTTGAGGCTAGCGGGAGTGAACGAGCAGTACTTC. Its protein product is CASSLRLAGVNEQYF.

V and J are TRBV19 and TRBJ1-1, with 10 bases aligning to TRBD1. There are 15 residues in the CDR3. V dropped 5 bases and J dropped 3; count of bases not matched to a gene: 6. Germline V lookup: CDR1 LNHDA, CDR2 SQIVND (reference sequence). The CDR3 DNA sequence: TGTGCCAGTAGTCCCGGACAGGGGGAGGACACTGAAGCTTTCTTT. It specifies CASSPGQGEDTEAFF.

This clone was counted between two and nine times. The chain carries TRBV14 and TRBJ2-7; D is undetermined. V was shortened by 0 bases and J by 0 bases, with 6 bases between the two germline ends. CDR3 length: 14 amino acids. In germline, CDR1 is SGHDN, CDR2 FVKESK. The CDR3 bases are TGTGCCAGCAGCCAAGATCAGGTCTCCTACGAGCAGTACTTC. It specifies CASSQDQVSYEQYF.

V usage is TRBV6-5 and J usage is TRBJ1-2; D is possibly TRBD1 (6 bases). V gave up 7 bases and J gave up 4 bases, with 13 bases separating them. CDR1 MNHEY and CDR2 SVGAGI come from the germline V gene. The length of the CDR3 is 13 residues. This CDR3 is CASTARGFYGYTF. The DNA for the CDR3 is TGTGCCAGCACGGCCAGGGGATTCTATGGCTACACCTTC.

The rearrangement joins TRBV23-1 to TRBJ2-7, with D tentatively TRBD2 (5 bases). TRBV23-1 is annotated as an ORF whose role is uncertain. This CDR3 has 15 residues. V was cut by 0 bases and J by 0 bases, with 9 bases left in between. CDR3: CASSQSTGNSYEQYF. The CDR3 DNA follows: TGCGCCAGCAGTCAATCAACGGGGAACTCCTACGAGCAGTACTTC.

The gene calls are TRBV5-1 and TRBJ2-3; no clear D gene. V gave up 6 bases and J gave up 1 base, with 9 bases separating them. The CDR3 totals 13 residues. Germline V gene data show CDR1 as SGHRS and CDR2 as YFSETQ. The CDR3 sequence: CASTNIGTDTQYF. CDR3 nucleotide sequence: TGCGCCAGCACGAACATCGGCACAGATACGCAGTATTTT.

This clone has just one count. The rearrangement uses TRBV28 and TRBJ1-5, with D uncertain. This CDR3 comprises 12 residues. The V and J ends lost 6 bases and 0 bases respectively, with 3 bases between them. Germline loops: CDR1 MDHEN, CDR2 SYDVKM. The CDR3 sequence is CASRSSNQPQHF. CDR3 sequence (DNA): TGTGCCAGCAGGAGTAGCAATCAGCCCCAGCATTTT.

The rearrangement joins TRBV2 to TRBJ2-5; D may be TRBD1 (6 bases). Trimming took off 4 bases at V and 5 bases at J, with 8 bases between the two ends. The CDR3 totals 12 residues. Germline CDR1 and CDR2: SNHLY and FYNNEI. Here the CDR3 DNA reads TGTGCCAGCAGTGCCCAGGGGGAGACCCAGTACTTC. This gives the protein CASSAQGETQYF.

This clone was counted between two and nine times. The chain recombines TRBV3-1 (or the pseudogene TRBV3-2) with TRBJ2-1, with TRBD2 matching over 8 bases. Germline trimming cut 3 bases from V and 0 bases from J; bases unmatched to any gene: 1. CDR1 and CDR2 from the germline V gene are LGHDT and YNNKEL (reference sequence). The CDR3 consists of 15 residues. The CDR3 loop is CASSHSGSSYNEQFF. The CDR3, as DNA: TGTGCCAGCAGCCACAGCGGGAGCTCCTACAATGAGCAGTTCTTC.

This clone was detected a few times. The chain has TRBV7-9 and TRBJ1-1, with no clear D. V was pared by 3 bases and J by 1 base, with 12 bases between. CDR1 and CDR2 (germline): SEHNR, FQNEAQ (reference sequence). The CDR3 extends over 15 amino acids. CDR3 DNA: TGTGCCAGCAGCTTTACCCTATCGGGGAACACTGAAGCTTTCTTT. It specifies CASSFTLSGNTEAFF.

The chain uses TRBV6-2 or TRBV6-3 and TRBJ1-2; 7 bases align to TRBD1. This CDR3 has 16 residues. J lost 3 bases, V lost 0 bases, and 7 bases had no gene match. Germline V CDR1 and CDR2: MNHEY, SVGEGT. CDR3 bases: TGTGCCAGCAGTTACTCTTCGGACAGGCTTGACTATGGCTACACCTTC. As protein: CASSYSSDRLDYGYTF.

This sequence joins TRBV28 and TRBJ1-1; D gene uncertain. The germline gives CDR1 MDHEN, CDR2 SYDVKM. V lost 5 bases and J 8 bases, leaving 18 bases between the germline ends. This CDR3 contains 14 residues. The CDR3 sequence is CASSRPLTTREAFF. The CDR3 coding sequence is TGTGCCAGCAGTCGCCCCCTGACCACGAGGGAAGCTTTCTTT.

In DNA form, the CDR3 reads TGTGCCAGCAGCCAAGATGGAGGCTTTAGGAGCGGGTATACGCAGTATTTT. Protein product: CASSQDGGFRSGYTQYF. The chain combines TRBV3-1 (or the pseudogene TRBV3-2) with TRBJ2-3; the D gene is possibly TRBD2 (6 bases). CDR3 length equals 17 residues. CDR1 LGHDT and CDR2 YNNKEL come from the germline V gene (reference sequence). The V end lost 0 bases, the J end lost 7 bases, and 20 bases lay between the germline ends.

This clone has a handful of counts. The chain uses TRBV19 and TRBJ2-3, with unresolved D. The germline V and J ends were trimmed by 1 base and 0 bases, with 5 bases remaining between them. Per the germline V gene, CDR1 is LNHDA and CDR2 is SQIVND (reference sequence). This CDR3 has 14 amino acids. This CDR3 is CASSIGGSTDTQYF. CDR3 bases: TGTGCCAGTAGTATAGGCGGCAGCACAGATACGCAGTATTTT.

This chain links TRBV18 with TRBJ2-3; D remains ambiguous. CDR3 length: 13 amino acids. V dropped 0 bases and J dropped 11 bases, with 12 bases sitting between them. Germline lookup yields CDR1 KGHSH and CDR2 LQKENI. In DNA, the CDR3 is TGTGCCAGCTCACCACCAACTAAAGGTCTGCAGTATTTT. It encodes CASSPPTKGLQYF.

The genes are TRBV7-9 and TRBJ2-1; 7 positions agree with TRBD2. V dropped 2 bases and J dropped 3; count of bases not matched to a gene: 13. The CDR3 spans 18 residues. Per the germline V gene, CDR1 is SEHNR and CDR2 is FQNEAQ (reference sequence). The chain's CDR3 is CASSLSIGIGRIYNEQFF. The CDR3 DNA reads TGTGCCAGCAGCTTATCTATCGGTATCGGGAGGATCTACAATGAGCAGTTCTTC.

The V gene is TRBV27, the J gene TRBJ1-1, with a possible D match to TRBD1 (6 bases). The CDR3 covers 13 residues. V shed 6 bases and J shed 7 bases, with 15 bases lying between them. Germline lookup yields CDR1 MNHEY and CDR2 SMNVEV (reference sequence). The CDR3 DNA sequence: TGTGCCAGCAGCCTAGGGGGGGCGAATGAAGCTTTCTTT. Residues: CASSLGGANEAFF.

The chain is built from TRBV18 and TRBJ2-7; 13 bases map to TRBD2. CDR1 and CDR2 from the germline V gene are KGHSH and LQKENI. The V gene end was trimmed by 6 bases and the J gene end by 4 bases; junction bases not matched to a gene: 6. This CDR3 comprises 15 residues. The CDR3 spells CASSLGTSGDYEQYF. The CDR3 DNA is TGTGCCAGCTCCCTCGGGACTAGCGGGGATTACGAGCAGTACTTC.

The rearrangement links TRBV9 to TRBJ2-2; the D gene is possibly TRBD1 (6 bases). Looked up from germline, CDR1 is SGDLS and CDR2 is YYNGEE. The V end lost 4 bases, the J end lost 2 bases, and 12 bases lay between the germline ends. The CDR3 has 15 residues. This chain's CDR3 is CASSFGTPNTGELFF. CDR3 DNA: TGTGCCAGCAGCTTCGGGACACCCAACACCGGGGAGCTGTTTTTT.

The chain has TRBV5-5 and TRBJ1-4; 8 bases agree with TRBD1. The CDR3 has 16 amino acids. Germline assignment: CDR1 SGHKS and CDR2 YYEKEE (reference sequence). V shed 4 bases, J shed 7 bases, and the junction held 12 bases outside the gene matches. CDR3 in amino acids: CASSPSVDRVGEKLFF. CDR3 in DNA: TGTGCCAGCAGCCCAAGTGTGGACAGGGTCGGTGAAAAACTGTTTTTT.

The chain is built from TRBV28 and TRBJ1-1; the D is unclear. Trimming stripped 2 bases from V and 8 bases from J, with 6 bases between. The germline gives CDR1 MDHEN, CDR2 SYDVKM. There are 11 residues in the CDR3. CDR3 coding DNA: TGTGCCAGCAGTTTACGGAGGGAAGCTTTCTTT. Its translation: CASSLRREAFF.

This clone was seen a handful of times. The chain recombines TRBV2 with TRBJ2-1; D possibly corresponds to TRBD2 (5 bases). The CDR3 loop spans 13 amino acids. V lost 2 bases to trimming and J lost 6 bases, with 8 bases between them. Germline V lookup: CDR1 SNHLY, CDR2 FYNNEI. The CDR3 bases are TGTGCCAGCAGTGAATTGACTATCAATGAGCAGTTCTTC. Its translation: CASSELTINEQFF.